This TCR beta chain emerged from a study of cytomegalovirus exposure and HLA in healthy donors. Study at large: Both the approximately 130 validation repertoires and the approximately 620 first-cohort repertoires used the same platform, as reported by a later analysis. General study results and limits: There were fewer than 200 TCR beta chains listed as cytomegalovirus-associated. The classifier, whose performance was assessed in both the original and validation cohorts, reportedly diagnosed cytomegalovirus status with high specificity and sensitivity. A few of the chains that were CMV-associated were confirmed in vitro to be specific for CMV antigens.

About this clone: Its antigen is not identified.

TCRdb keeps only in-frame clones here, not all; method: immunoSEQ multiplex PCR. The top ten clones hold approximately 3.5% of a sample with about 130,000 clones, roughly 89% of them seen once. The sequencing input was PBMCs. The TCR was taken from a man aged 25 to 40 in good health and CMV-seronegative.

The CDR3 is CASRRDRGYTGELFF. The CDR3 coding sequence is TGTGCCAGCCGCCGGGACAGGGGGTACACCGGGGAGCTGTTTTTT. The rearrangement joins TRBV6-1 to TRBJ2-2, with 11 positions matching TRBD1. The J segment lost 3 bases and the V segment lost 8 bases, leaving 5 bases of the junction unmatched. Looked up from germline, CDR1 is MNHNS and CDR2 is SASEGT. The length of the CDR3 is 15 residues.